This T cell receptor beta chain was documented in a study of blood T cell repertoires in COVID-19. Study-level information: Italy, Spain and the United States were the sources of the convalescent and acute COVID-19 samples. T cells, B-cell-depleted T cells, or PBMCs provided the cDNA or gDNA that served as material.

Original handling: The authors estimated nucleated cell counts from reference gene primer amplification. TCRdb's table, derived via immunoSEQ multiplex PCR, lists solely in-frame clones and lacks some. V, J and clone size are those of that table, while D and trimming were read from the DNA. The sample carries about 220,000 clones, around 86% recorded once. V gave up 2 bases and J gave up 5 bases; unmatched junction bases: 7. The CDR3 is 15 amino acids. From germline, CDR1 is MNHEY and CDR2 SVGEGT. The sample consisted of peripheral blood. The chain is built from TRBV6-2 or TRBV6-3 and TRBJ2-7; 9 nucleotides match TRBD1. The receptor was derived from a human donor in a cohort sampled during active COVID-19. The CDR3 sequence: CASSYGGDRDHEQYF. CDR3 in DNA: TGTGCCAGCAGTTACGGGGGGGACAGGGACCACGAGCAGTACTTC.